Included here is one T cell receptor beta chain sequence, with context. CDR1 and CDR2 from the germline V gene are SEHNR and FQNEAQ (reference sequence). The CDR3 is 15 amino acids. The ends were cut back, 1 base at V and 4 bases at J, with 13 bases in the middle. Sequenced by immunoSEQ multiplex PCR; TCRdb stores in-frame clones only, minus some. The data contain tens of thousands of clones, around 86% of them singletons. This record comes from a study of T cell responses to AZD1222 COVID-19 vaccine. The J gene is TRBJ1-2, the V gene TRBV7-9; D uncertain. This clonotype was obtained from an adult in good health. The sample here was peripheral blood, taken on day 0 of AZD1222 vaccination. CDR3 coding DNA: TGTGCCAGCAGCTTAGATAGCCCGGGCCTCTATGGCTACACCTTC. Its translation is CASSLDSPGLYGYTF. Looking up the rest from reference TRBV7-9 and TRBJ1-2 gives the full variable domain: DTGVSQNPRHKITKRGQNVTFRCDPISEHNRLYWYRQTLGQGPEFLTYFQNEAQLEKSRLLSDRFSAERPKGSFSTLEIQRTEQGDSAMYLCASSLDSPGLYGYTFGSGTRLTVV.